The clone carrying this TCR beta chain was detected only once. 13 Jbeta primers and 60 Vbeta primers were used for the PCR. Method: immunoSEQ multiplex PCR; TCRdb's copy keeps in-frame clones and lacks some. Among 150,000 to 200,000 clones listed, roughly 80% were seen once. This record comes from a study of cytomegalovirus exposure and HLA in healthy donors. Sequencing input: PBMCs. The sequence derives from a man in his thirties or forties in good health and CMV-seropositive.

The CDR3, as DNA: TGTGCCAGCAGTAGCGGACGGGGCTACGAGCAGTACTTC. Protein: CASSSGRGYEQYF. V is TRBV5-6 and J is TRBJ2-7; a possible D gene is TRBD2 (6 bases). Germline CDR1 reads SGHDT; CDR2 reads YYEEEE. V was cut by 5 bases and J by 3 bases, with 12 bases left in between. The CDR3 totals 13 residues.